This paragraph covers one T cell receptor beta chain sequence. The antigen remains unidentified. Clones were read by immunoSEQ multiplex PCR, and TCRdb kept only the in-frame ones, dropping some. The sample contains more than 2,000,000 clones, 85% to 95% of which appear only once. The CDR3 sequence is 19 residues long. These data come from a study of shared clonotypes between healthy human individuals. Study findings and constraints: Generation probabilities of non-shared clonotypes were lower (relative to those shared by all four donors).

The J gene is TRBJ1-1, the V gene TRBV21-1. TRBV21-1 is given as a pseudogene. The receptor was isolated from a man between 18 and 29 years old in good health. Some clones in this sample may be carry-over from other donors' samples. Sequences were obtained from naive CD4+ T cells from PBMCs. The subset was: CD45RA+ positively selected. CDR3 bases: TGTGCCAGCAGCAAAGACCTCTGTTTCAAGCGGGATAAGGTGGGAGAAGCTTTCTTT. Encoded protein: CASSKDLCFKRDKVGEAFF.